This is a list of T cell receptor beta chains from one sample in a study of cytomegalovirus exposure and HLA in healthy donors. The protocol was immunoSEQ multiplex PCR, while the TCRdb copy is restricted to in-frame clones and leaves out a portion. The sample has 80,000 to 100,000 clones. Material for sequencing was PBMCs. These receptors all come from a man aged 50 or older in good health and CMV-seropositive. The CDR3 runs from the conserved cysteine through the conserved F or W. The D gene is left open where the match is weak.

d_call	j_call	v_call	cdr3_nt	cdr3_aa
NA	TRBJ1-5	TRBV6-5	TGTGCCAGCAGTTACGCCGCGGCGGGTCAGCCCCAGCATTTT	CASSYAAAGQPQHF
TRBD2	TRBJ2-7	TRBV7-2	TGTGCCAGCAGCTTAAATCGGGGCGGGAGCCCCTACGAGCAGTACTTC	CASSLNRGGSPYEQYF
NA	TRBJ1-1	TRBV20-1	TGCAGTGCTACCTACAACAGGGAAGCTTTCTTT	CSATYNREAFF
TRBD1	TRBJ1-4	TRBV18	TGTGCCAGCTCATTGGGACAGGGGAATGAAAAACTGTTTTTT	CASSLGQGNEKLFF
NA	TRBJ1-2	TRBV30	TGTGCCTGGAGTCGGACTGTAGGCTACACCTTC	CAWSRTVGYTF
NA	TRBJ2-3	TRBV6-4	TGTGCCAGCAGTGACCGGTCGGGAGCGCAGTATTTT	CASSDRSGAQYF
TRBD2	TRBJ2-2	TRBV29-1	TGCAGCGTTGGCGGGGGGAACACCGGGGAGCTGTTTTTT	CSVGGGNTGELFF
NA	TRBJ2-1	TRBV11-1	TGTGCCAGCACCCCAGCGGACCTACGACGGAATGAGCAGTTCTTC	CASTPADLRRNEQFF
TRBD1	TRBJ2-1	TRBV6-5	TGTGCCAGCAGTTATTCCGGGACAGGGGGGCGCAATGAGCAGTTCTTC	CASSYSGTGGRNEQFF
NA	TRBJ1-1	TRBV19	TGTGCCAGTACAGTTGGGCGTATGAACACTGAAGCTTTCTTT	CASTVGRMNTEAFF
TRBD2	TRBJ2-2	TRBV29-1	TGCAGCGGGGCTAGCGGGAAGAACACCGGGGAGCTGTTTTTT	CSGASGKNTGELFF
NA	TRBJ2-2	TRBV4-2	TGTGCCAGCAGCCAATCGTACGAGACAACAAACACCGGGGAGCTGTTTTTT	CASSQSYETTNTGELFF
TRBD2	TRBJ2-1	TRBV15	TGTGCCACCAGCTCACATGGAAAGCGGGACCTATACAATGAGCAGTTCTTC	CATSSHGKRDLYNEQFF
TRBD1	TRBJ1-4	TRBV2	TGTGCCAGCAGATTGGACGACAGGGGTTATGAAAAACTGTTTTTT	CASRLDDRGYEKLFF
NA	TRBJ2-7	TRBV19	TGTGCCAGTAAACAATCCAACGAGCAGTACTTC	CASKQSNEQYF
TRBD1	TRBJ1-1	TRBV10-3	TGTGCCATCAGTGGGGGGACAGCTAACACTGAAGCTTTCTTT	CAISGGTANTEAFF
TRBD1	TRBJ1-6	TRBV5-4	TGTGCCAGCAGCCCTGACAGGGACAATTCACCCCTCCACTTT	CASSPDRDNSPLHF
NA	TRBJ2-3	TRBV30	TGTGCCTGGATTAAAGGGGCGGCCTCTGGAGATACGCAGTATTTT	CAWIKGAASGDTQYF
NA	TRBJ1-2	TRBV11-3	TGTGCCAGCAGCCCATCTAATCCTAACTATGGCTACACCTTC	CASSPSNPNYGYTF
TRBD1	TRBJ1-1	TRBV18	TGTGCCAGCTCGCGACAGGGTTCGAGAACTGAAGCTTTCTTT	CASSRQGSRTEAFF
NA	TRBJ1-5	TRBV19	TGTGCCAGTAGTCACGGGGGTGGAAACAATCAGCCCCAGCATTTT	CASSHGGGNNQPQHF
TRBD1	TRBJ1-1	TRBV4-1	TGCGCCAGCAGCCAAGTAGGGGGCCTGGGGACTGAAGCTTTCTTT	CASSQVGGLGTEAFF
NA	TRBJ2-1	TRBV5-1	TGCGCCAGCAGCTTAGTTCTCGTAGGGGGTTTGACTTCCTACAATGAGCAGTTCTTC	CASSLVLVGGLTSYNEQFF
TRBD1	TRBJ2-2	TRBV9	TGTGCCAGCGAACAGGGGGAATACACCGGGGAGCTGTTTTTT	CASEQGEYTGELFF
NA	TRBJ1-2	TRBV7-9	TGTGCCAGCAGCCCCGGACTAGGGGGTGGCTACACCTTC	CASSPGLGGGYTF
TRBD2	TRBJ2-5	TRBV19	TGTGCCAGTAGTCTAACCTTCTGGGGGGGGACTAGCGGGAGAGGGATGGAGACCCAGTACTTC	CASSLTFWGGTSGRGMETQYF
NA	TRBJ1-5	TRBV27	TGTGCCAGCAGTAAACCGGGGGGCAATCAGCCCCAGCATTTT	CASSKPGGNQPQHF
TRBD2	TRBJ2-1	TRBV27	TGTGCCAGCAGGGGCCTTGGGGGACTAGCGGGGGAGCAGTTCTTC	CASRGLGGLAGEQFF
TRBD1	TRBJ2-1	TRBV30	TGTGCCTGGAGGGGACAGGGGGACTCCGACAATGAGCAGTTCTTC	CAWRGQGDSDNEQFF
TRBD2	TRBJ2-7	TRBV27	TGTGCCAGCAGTCCTCGCCCGGAGGCGGGAGGTGGAGAGCAGTACTTC	CASSPRPEAGGGEQYF
TRBD2	TRBJ2-3	TRBV19	TGTGCCAGTAGTCGGGCTAGCGGAGGTGATACGCAGTATTTT	CASSRASGGDTQYF
NA	TRBJ2-2	TRBV10-3	TGTGCCATCAGTGGACAGAACACGAACACCGGGGAGCTGTTTTTT	CAISGQNTNTGELFF
NA	TRBJ1-5	TRBV19	TGTGCCAGTAGTATGGGAGGACTAGTTAATCAGCCCCAGCATTTT	CASSMGGLVNQPQHF
NA	TRBJ1-4	TRBV6-5	TGTGCCAGCAGTTACCAGAGACTCCCGGGAAAACTGTTTTTT	CASSYQRLPGKLFF
NA	TRBJ1-1	TRBV6-1	TGTGCCAGCAGTGATTGGGCGGGGCGCATGAACACTGAAGCTTTCTTT	CASSDWAGRMNTEAFF
NA	TRBJ1-1	TRBV11-2	TGTGCCAGCAGCCAAAGAGGGGGGGCAGGCACTGAAGCTTTCTTT	CASSQRGGAGTEAFF
NA	TRBJ1-2	TRBV18	TGTGCCAGCTCACCATCACTCAGGGCCCTGGATGGCTACACCTTC	CASSPSLRALDGYTF
TRBD1	TRBJ1-1	TRBV28	TGTGCCAGCGGGTACCCGGACAGGGCTAACACTGAAGCTTTCTTT	CASGYPDRANTEAFF
TRBD1	TRBJ2-5	TRBV18	TGTGCCAGCTCACCAAGAGGACAGGGGGGAGAGACCCAGTACTTC	CASSPRGQGGETQYF
TRBD1	TRBJ1-1	TRBV4-1	TGCGCCAGCAGCCCGGGACAGGGGGCAGACACTGAAGCTTTCTTT	CASSPGQGADTEAFF
NA	TRBJ1-5	TRBV9	TGTGCCAGCAGCCCTCGGGCGGGGGGCAATCAGCCCCAGCATTTT	CASSPRAGGNQPQHF
NA	TRBJ1-2	TRBV30	TGTGCCTGGACCCCGACAGGAGCCTATGGCTACACCTTC	CAWTPTGAYGYTF